This record concerns one T cell receptor beta chain sequence. The target antigen is unknown. The data are from a study of cytomegalovirus exposure and HLA in healthy donors. The germline CDR1 and CDR2 sequences are SQVTM and ANQGSEA. V trimming: 4 bases; J trimming: 3 bases; junction bases outside the gene matches: 2. CDR3 length: 13 amino acids. The PCR had 60 Vbeta and 13 Jbeta primers. This table comes from immunoSEQ multiplex PCR, and its TCRdb copy is limited to in-frame clones, with some not included. The repertoire holds about 150,000 clones, with around four fifths as singletons. Study-level findings and limits: A later analysis revealed that TCR association rates differed between HLA loci, peaking at DRB1 and bottoming out at HLA-C. Being indistinguishable, some V segments were excluded, TRBV6-2 and TRBV6-3 among them. Productive rates of about 87% or about 30% were seen for most TCR beta V segments in an earlier analysis. The study designated roughly 160 TCR beta chains cytomegalovirus-associated.

The clonotype was recovered from a male donor in good health and CMV-seronegative. Input material: PBMCs. The chain uses TRBV29-1 and TRBJ2-2, with 7 bases fitting TRBD2. The CDR3 loop reads CSVVREDTGELFF. The CDR3 DNA follows: TGCAGCGTTGTTCGGGAGGACACCGGGGAGCTGTTTTTT.